This T cell receptor beta chain is from a study of blood T cell repertoires in COVID-19. For the study at large: COVID-19 samples collected from the United States, Italy and Spain covered acute and convalescent phases. PBMCs, B-cell-depleted T cells, or T cells provided the cDNA or gDNA that made up the material.

Adults between about 18 and 89 years of age took part from about two dozen US areas. The CDR3 extends over 16 amino acids. V was clipped by 4 bases and J by 1 base, with 13 bases between them. CDR1 MDHEN and CDR2 SYDVKM come from the germline V gene. Per the authors' pipeline: Reference gene primer amplification yielded estimated nucleated cell counts. This table comes from immunoSEQ multiplex PCR, and its TCRdb copy is limited to in-frame clones, with some not included. V, J and clone size are taken as reported in that table, and D and trimming were inferred from the DNA itself. The sample holds 290,000 or so clones, roughly nine tenths seen once. This clone was seen only once.

The chain combines TRBV28 with TRBJ1-4, with D possibly matching TRBD1 (6 bases). The sample was PBMCs or T cells enriched from blood (not recorded which). The receptor's source is a woman aged 18 to 35 who had recovered from COVID-19. CDR3: CASSSPPGETNEKLFF. The DNA for the CDR3 is TGTGCCAGCAGTTCGCCTCCAGGGGAAACTAATGAAAAACTGTTTTTT.